This entry describes one T cell receptor (beta chain). Its antigen target is currently unknown. Per-nucleotide qualities are absent, and no much larger clonotype sits a single base away. The CDR3 has 14 amino acids, counting the end cysteine and phenylalanine. Left in the record is the CDR3 DNA by itself, 42 bases read in frame from the first base. The trim is 4 bases for V and 3 bases for J, with a gap of 11 bases between the germline ends. CDR1 and CDR2 were assigned from the germline V gene as KGHSH and LQKENI. These data come from a study of T-cell reconstitution after alpha-beta-depleted transplantation in children (dated by TCRdb to about 2016). Broadly, across the study: T-cell immune reconstitution after TCRalphabeta/CD19-depleted allogeneic hematopoietic cell transplantation in children was quantitatively tracked in the study by means of TCR repertoire profiling.

Here is what the overall study found, with its caveats: Apparently early alphabetaT-cell count recovery about two months after transplant reportedly relied on only several hundred rapidly expanded clones derived from non-depleted graft cells. In some patients, the high TCRbeta diversity seen at day 60 was put down to recipient T cells and intrathymic progenitors that had survived conditioning. The frequencies of hyperexpanded clones fell over the following months, and after one year, T-cell counts and TCRbeta diversity were mostly attributed to newly produced T cells.

Per the publication, the treatment or condition label means: allogeneic hematopoietic cell transplantation with graft depleted of TCRalphabeta T cells and CD19 B cells. TCRalphabeta/CD19-depleted allogeneic hematopoietic cell grafts were given to the transplant recipients, all of whom were children. The library was built by means of PCR. The sequencer listed for this sample is Illumina HiSeq 2500. To normalize quantification of the TCRbeta repertoire, the TCR libraries were built with molecular barcoding that relied on unique molecular identifiers. TCRdb reworked the public reads: Q25 trimming with fastp, MiXCR clone assembly, productive beta chains retained. A single entry per CDR3 protein holds the most common genes and DNA from its merged rows. The sample table contains about 210,000 distinct CDR3 sequences; only one count was recorded for approximately 19% of them. The ten largest account for about two fifths of the sample.

The origin of this receptor is a male patient under 10 years old who had a stem cell transplant for acute lymphoblastic leukemia, so the T cells may come from the graft donor. The V gene is TRBV18 and the J gene is TRBJ2-3; TRBD2 is a possible D gene, resting on 6 matching bases. This sample comprised PBMCs, mostly from graft donor cells, obtained 360 days after TCRalphabeta/CD19-depleted stem cell transplant. This receptor carries the CDR3 CASSLGTPTDTQYF. The nucleotides read TGTGCCAGCTCACTCGGGACTCCGACAGATACGCAGTATTTT.